A selection of T cell receptor beta chains follows, all from one sample in a study of shared clonotypes between healthy human individuals. Repertoires were generated with immunoSEQ multiplex PCR, while TCRdb's copy carries only in-frame clones and drops some. The table has about 600,000 clones, less than 98% seen once; the top ten hold about 0.06%. Sequenced: naive CD4+ T cells sorted from blood. Receptors originate from a woman between 25 and 40 years old in good health. The CDR3 runs from the conserved cysteine through the conserved F or W. Fields, in order: clone size, D gene, V gene, J gene, CDR3 protein, CDR3 DNA. D genes are given only for firm matches. Clone size is stated in some rows and not others, as once, few, many or a class when expanded.

clone size: NA; D gene: TRBD2; V gene: TRBV5-4; J gene: TRBJ2-5; CDR3 protein: CASSLKIKGGETQYF; CDR3 DNA: TGTGCCAGCAGCTTGAAGATTAAGGGAGGGGAGACCCAGTACTTC
clone size: NA; D gene: NA; V gene: TRBV19; J gene: TRBJ1-5; CDR3 protein: CASSRVGGNSNQPQHF; CDR3 DNA: TGTGCCAGTAGTCGAGTAGGGGGAAATAGCAATCAGCCCCAGCATTTT
clone size: NA; D gene: TRBD1; V gene: TRBV5-4; J gene: TRBJ2-7; CDR3 protein: CASSLGTGRISYEQYF; CDR3 DNA: TGTGCCAGCAGCTTAGGGACAGGGAGAATATCCTACGAGCAGTACTTC
clone size: NA; D gene: NA; V gene: TRBV28; J gene: TRBJ1-2; CDR3 protein: CASSFNQRYGYTF; CDR3 DNA: TGTGCCAGCAGTTTTAACCAGAGATATGGCTACACCTTC
clone size: NA; D gene: TRBD2; V gene: TRBV19; J gene: TRBJ2-1; CDR3 protein: CASSPMAGAYNEQFF; CDR3 DNA: TGTGCCAGTAGCCCAATGGCGGGGGCCTACAATGAGCAGTTCTTC
clone size: NA; D gene: NA; V gene: TRBV27; J gene: TRBJ1-5; CDR3 protein: CASSTPGPDDSNQPQHF; CDR3 DNA: TGTGCCAGCAGTACCCCGGGGCCCGACGATAGCAATCAGCCCCAGCATTTT
clone size: NA; D gene: NA; V gene: TRBV2; J gene: TRBJ2-5; CDR3 protein: CASSGDGQETQYF; CDR3 DNA: TGTGCCAGCAGTGGGGACGGTCAAGAGACCCAGTACTTC
clone size: NA; D gene: NA; V gene: TRBV2; J gene: TRBJ2-5; CDR3 protein: CASSGDSPETQYF; CDR3 DNA: TGTGCCAGCAGTGGAGACTCCCCCGAGACCCAGTACTTC
clone size: NA; D gene: TRBD1; V gene: TRBV28; J gene: TRBJ1-2; CDR3 protein: CANSTQGNYGYTF; CDR3 DNA: TGTGCCAACAGTACACAGGGGAACTATGGCTACACCTTC
clone size: NA; D gene: TRBD1; V gene: TRBV5-1; J gene: TRBJ1-1; CDR3 protein: CASSTGQAMNTEAFF; CDR3 DNA: TGCGCCAGCAGCACGGGACAGGCCATGAACACTGAAGCTTTCTTT
clone size: NA; D gene: NA; V gene: TRBV4-1; J gene: TRBJ2-7; CDR3 protein: CASSLMLGDYEQYF; CDR3 DNA: TGCGCCAGCAGCCTAATGCTGGGGGACTACGAGCAGTACTTC
clone size: NA; D gene: TRBD1; V gene: TRBV5-1; J gene: TRBJ2-7; CDR3 protein: CASSLAATGIIYEQYF; CDR3 DNA: TGCGCCAGCAGCTTGGCCGCGACAGGGATTATCTACGAGCAGTACTTC
clone size: once; D gene: NA; V gene: TRBV5-8; J gene: TRBJ2-2; CDR3 protein: CASSLATGYTGELFF; CDR3 DNA: TGTGCCAGCAGCTTGGCCACAGGATACACCGGGGAGCTGTTTTTT
clone size: NA; D gene: NA; V gene: TRBV28; J gene: TRBJ2-7; CDR3 protein: CASSLISGGTYEQYF; CDR3 DNA: TGTGCCAGCAGTTTGATTTCCGGGGGAACCTACGAGCAGTACTTC
clone size: NA; D gene: NA; V gene: TRBV7-6; J gene: TRBJ1-3; CDR3 protein: CASTPELGSGNTIYF; CDR3 DNA: TGTGCCAGCACCCCCGAGTTGGGGTCTGGAAACACCATATATTTT
clone size: NA; D gene: NA; V gene: TRBV5-6; J gene: TRBJ2-7; CDR3 protein: CASSLRGIYEQYF; CDR3 DNA: TGTGCCAGCAGCTTGCGGGGTATCTACGAGCAGTACTTC